What follows are 8 T cell receptor beta chains derived from one specimen sequenced in a study of T cell responses to AZD1222 COVID-19 vaccine. Only in-frame clones appear in the TCRdb table, and some are missing; sequencing was by immunoSEQ multiplex PCR. The data show about 120,000 clones, 81% seen once. Material: peripheral blood, obtained on day 0 of AZD1222 vaccination. All receptors derive from an adult in good health.

This chain joins TRBV19 and TRBJ2-3, with 7 bases identical to TRBD2. Germline V gene data show CDR1 as LNHDA and CDR2 as SQIVND (reference sequence). This CDR3 comprises 15 residues. The V gene end was trimmed by 4 bases and the J gene end by 0 bases; junction bases not matched to a gene: 4. The DNA for the CDR3 is TGTGCCAGTAGTAGCCGGGGGGAAAGCACAGATACGCAGTATTTT. Amino acids: CASSSRGESTDTQYF. Together with reference TRBV19 and TRBJ2-3, the CDR3 gives the full variable domain: DGGITQSPKYLFRKEGQNVTLSCEQNLNHDAMYWYRQDPGQGLRLIYYSQIVNDFQKGDIAEGYSVSREKKESFPLTVTSAQKNPTAFYLCASSSRGESTDTQYFGPGTRLTVL.

This chain uses TRBV7-6 with TRBJ2-6; TRBD1 agrees at 10 bases. The CDR3 sequence is 19 residues long. V lost 4 bases, J lost 0 bases, and 9 bases stayed unmatched. Germline CDR1 SGHVS, CDR2 FNYEAQ. CDR3 sequence (DNA): TGTGCCAGCAGCTCATATGGACAGGGGGTGAGCTCTGGGGCCAACGTCCTGACTTTC. Amino acid sequence: CASSSYGQGVSSGANVLTF.

This chain links TRBV7-2 with TRBJ1-3, with TRBD1 as a possible D gene (6 bases). Germline-derived CDR1 and CDR2 are SGHTA and FQGNSA. The CDR3 contains 12 residues. Trimming shortened V by 8 bases and J by 8 bases, and 13 bases separated the two germline ends. CDR3 in amino acids: CASGLGQHTIYF. In DNA form, the CDR3 reads TGTGCCAGCGGACTCGGACAGCACACCATATATTTT.

CDR3 amino acids: CAGGAQGPTRPQHF. The CDR3 DNA reads as TGTGCCGGGGGAGCGCAGGGACCGACCAGGCCCCAGCATTTT. This chain links TRBV28 with TRBJ1-5; maybe TRBD1 (5 bases). CDR3 size: 14 residues. CDR1 MDHEN and CDR2 SYDVKM come from the germline V gene. The V end lost 11 bases, the J end lost 9 bases, and 23 bases lay between the germline ends. Drawing the rest from reference TRBV28 and TRBJ1-5, the complete variable domain is DVKVTQSSRYLVKRTGEKVFLECVQDMDHENMFWYRQDPGLGLRLIYFSYDVKMKEKGDIPEGYSVSREKKERFSLILESASTNQTSMYLCAGGAQGPTRPQHFGDGTRLSIL.

The rearrangement links TRBV5-1 to TRBJ1-5, with D hard to call. This CDR3 has 13 amino acids. V was clipped by 0 bases and J by 6 bases, with 7 bases between them. Germline CDR1 and CDR2: SGHRS and YFSETQ. The DNA of the CDR3 is TGCGCCAGCAGCTTGGTGGTTGGTCAGCCCCAGCATTTT. Translation: CASSLVVGQPQHF.

The V and J genes are TRBV7-2 and TRBJ2-5; 7 bases map to TRBD1. The germline V gene has CDR1 SGHTA and CDR2 FQGNSA. The CDR3 has 15 residues. V was clipped by 0 bases and J by 4 bases; unmatched bases: 5. CDR3: CASSLAQGRGETQYF. For the CDR3, the DNA is TGTGCCAGCAGCTTAGCACAGGGGCGAGGAGAGACCCAGTACTTC.

V usage is TRBV6-5 and J usage is TRBJ1-3; 7 bases match TRBD1. From germline, CDR1 is MNHEY and CDR2 SVGAGI. The V and J ends lost 6 bases and 0 bases, in that order; junction bases with no gene match: 5. The CDR3 consists of 15 residues. Here the CDR3 reads CASSLGQASGNTIYF. The CDR3 region has the DNA TGTGCCAGCAGCCTCGGACAGGCCTCTGGAAACACCATATATTTT.

V usage is TRBV7-4 and J usage is TRBJ2-7; D unresolved. This CDR3 region has 14 residues. Between the trimmed V and J ends, which lost 1 base and 3 bases, there was a span of 10 bases. Germline V gene lookup returns CDR1 SGHVT and CDR2 SQSDAQ. CDR3 in amino acids: CASSLGGRCYEQYF. The CDR3 DNA reads as TGTGCCAGCAGCTTAGGAGGACGGTGCTACGAGCAGTACTTC. Drawing the rest from reference TRBV7-4 and TRBJ2-7, the complete variable domain is GAGVSQSPRYKVAKRGRDVALRCDSISGHVTLYWYRQTLGQGSEVLTYSQSDAQRDKSGRPSGRFSAERPERSVSTLKIQRTEQGDSAVYLCASSLGGRCYEQYFGPGTRLTVT.